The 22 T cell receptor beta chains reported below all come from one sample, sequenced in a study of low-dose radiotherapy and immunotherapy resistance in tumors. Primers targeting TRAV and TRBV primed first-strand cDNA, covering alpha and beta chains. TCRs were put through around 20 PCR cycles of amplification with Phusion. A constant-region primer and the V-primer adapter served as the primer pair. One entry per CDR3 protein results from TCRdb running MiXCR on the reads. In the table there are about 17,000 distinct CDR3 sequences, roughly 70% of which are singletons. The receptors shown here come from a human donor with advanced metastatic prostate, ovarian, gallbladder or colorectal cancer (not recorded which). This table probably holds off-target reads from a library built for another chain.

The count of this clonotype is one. The CDR3 DNA follows: TGCAGTGCTGAAGGGGGGCAGGTTGAATTCTATGGCTACACCTTC. Its translation is CSAEGGQVEFYGYTF. The chain combines TRBV20-1 with TRBJ1-2, with D tentatively TRBD1 (6 bases). The V end was cut by 5 bases, the J end by 4 bases, with 20 bases between. CDR3 length: 15 amino acids. The germline CDR1 and CDR2 sequences are DFQATT and SNEGSKA (reference sequence).

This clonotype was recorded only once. The CDR3 nucleotides read TGCAGCGTCAAAACGCAGGGTTCAGATACGCAGTATTTT. Encoded protein: CSVKTQGSDTQYF. This chain connects TRBV29-1 to TRBJ2-3, with D tentatively TRBD1 (5 bases). Trimming pared 6 bases from V and 4 bases from J, leaving 14 bases between. Germline-derived CDR1 and CDR2 are SQVTM and ANQGSEA. The CDR3 loop spans 13 amino acids.

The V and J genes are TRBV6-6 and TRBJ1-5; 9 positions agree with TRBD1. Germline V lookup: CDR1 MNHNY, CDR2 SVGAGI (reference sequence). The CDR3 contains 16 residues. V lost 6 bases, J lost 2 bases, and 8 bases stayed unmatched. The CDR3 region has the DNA TGTGCCAGCAGGGGGCCGGGACAGGGCGGCAATCAGCCCCAGCATTTT. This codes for CASRGPGQGGNQPQHF.

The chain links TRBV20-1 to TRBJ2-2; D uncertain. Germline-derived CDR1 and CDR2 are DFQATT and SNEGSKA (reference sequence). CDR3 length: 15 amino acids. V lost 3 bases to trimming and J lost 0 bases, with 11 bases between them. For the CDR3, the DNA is TGCAGTGCTAGTCGTTGGCAGGCGAACACCGGGGAGCTGTTTTTT. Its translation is CSASRWQANTGELFF.

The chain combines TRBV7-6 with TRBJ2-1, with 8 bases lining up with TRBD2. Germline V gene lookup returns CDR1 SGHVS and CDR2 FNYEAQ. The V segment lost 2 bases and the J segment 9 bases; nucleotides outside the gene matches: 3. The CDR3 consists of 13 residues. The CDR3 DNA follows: TGTGCCAGCAGCTTACGGGAGGGCCGTGAGCAGTTCTTC. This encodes CASSLREGREQFF. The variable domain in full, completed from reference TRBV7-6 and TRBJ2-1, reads GAGVSQSPRYKVTKRGQDVALRCDPISGHVSLYWYRQALGQGPEFLTYFNYEAQQDKSGLPNDRFSAERPEGSISTLTIQRTEQRDSAMYRCASSLREGREQFFGPGTRLTVL.

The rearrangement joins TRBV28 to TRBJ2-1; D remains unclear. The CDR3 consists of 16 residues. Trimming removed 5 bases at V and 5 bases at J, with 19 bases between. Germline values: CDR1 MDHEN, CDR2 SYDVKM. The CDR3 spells CASSTLQDQWNNEQFF. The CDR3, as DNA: TGTGCCAGCAGTACCCTTCAAGACCAGTGGAACAATGAGCAGTTCTTC. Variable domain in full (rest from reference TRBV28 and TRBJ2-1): DVKVTQSSRYLVKRTGEKVFLECVQDMDHENMFWYRQDPGLGLRLIYFSYDVKMKEKGDIPEGYSVSREKKERFSLILESASTNQTSMYLCASSTLQDQWNNEQFFGPGTRLTVL.

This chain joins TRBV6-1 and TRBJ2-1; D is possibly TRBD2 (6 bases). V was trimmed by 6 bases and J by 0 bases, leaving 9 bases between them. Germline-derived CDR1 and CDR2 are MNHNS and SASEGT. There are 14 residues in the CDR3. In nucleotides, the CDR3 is TGTGCCAGCAGCCGGGGGAGCTCCTACAATGAGCAGTTCTTC. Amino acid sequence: CASSRGSSYNEQFF.

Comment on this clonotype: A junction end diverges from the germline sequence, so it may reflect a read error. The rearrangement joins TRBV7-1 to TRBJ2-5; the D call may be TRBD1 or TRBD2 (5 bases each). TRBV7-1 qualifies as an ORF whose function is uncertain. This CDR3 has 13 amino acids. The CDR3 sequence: CASSNRDHETQYF. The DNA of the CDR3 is TGTGCCAGCAGCAACCGGGACCACGAGACCCAGTACTTC.

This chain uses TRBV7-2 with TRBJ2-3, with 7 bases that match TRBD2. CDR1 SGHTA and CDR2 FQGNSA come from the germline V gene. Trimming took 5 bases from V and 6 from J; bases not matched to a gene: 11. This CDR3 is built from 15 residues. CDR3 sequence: CASSRGRTSWDTQYF. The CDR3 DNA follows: TGTGCCAGCAGCCGGGGAAGGACTAGTTGGGATACGCAGTATTTT.

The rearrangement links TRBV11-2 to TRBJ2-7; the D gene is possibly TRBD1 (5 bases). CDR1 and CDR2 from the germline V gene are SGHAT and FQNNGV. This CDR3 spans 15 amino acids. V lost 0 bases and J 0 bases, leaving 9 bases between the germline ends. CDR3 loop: CASSLDWTSSYEQYF. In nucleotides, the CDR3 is TGTGCCAGCAGCTTAGATTGGACAAGCTCCTACGAGCAGTACTTC. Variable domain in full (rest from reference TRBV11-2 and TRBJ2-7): EAGVAQSPRYKIIEKRQSVAFWCNPISGHATLYWYQQILGQGPKLLIQFQNNGVVDDSQLPKDRFSAERLKGVDSTLKIQPAKLEDSAVYLCASSLDWTSSYEQYFGPGTRLTVT.

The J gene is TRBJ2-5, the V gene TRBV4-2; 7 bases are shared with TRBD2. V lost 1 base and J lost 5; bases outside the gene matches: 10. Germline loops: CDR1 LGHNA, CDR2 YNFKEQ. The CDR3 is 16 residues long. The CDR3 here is CASSQGLAGAWETQYF. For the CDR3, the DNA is TGTGCCAGCAGCCAAGGCCTGGCGGGAGCCTGGGAGACCCAGTACTTC.

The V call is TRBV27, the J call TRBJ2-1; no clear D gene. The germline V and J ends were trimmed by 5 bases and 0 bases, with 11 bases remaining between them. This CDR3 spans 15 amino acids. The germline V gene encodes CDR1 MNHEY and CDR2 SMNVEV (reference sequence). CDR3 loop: CASSGQSVSYNEQFF. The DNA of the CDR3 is TGTGCCAGCAGTGGCCAGTCCGTCTCCTACAATGAGCAGTTCTTC.

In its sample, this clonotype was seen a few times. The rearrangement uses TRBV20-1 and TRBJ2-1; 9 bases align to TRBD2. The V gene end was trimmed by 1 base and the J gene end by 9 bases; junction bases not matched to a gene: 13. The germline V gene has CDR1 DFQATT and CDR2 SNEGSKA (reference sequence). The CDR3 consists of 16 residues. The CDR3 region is CSARVQGSGRPVEQFF. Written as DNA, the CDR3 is TGCAGTGCTAGAGTCCAGGGTAGCGGGAGACCGGTTGAGCAGTTCTTC.

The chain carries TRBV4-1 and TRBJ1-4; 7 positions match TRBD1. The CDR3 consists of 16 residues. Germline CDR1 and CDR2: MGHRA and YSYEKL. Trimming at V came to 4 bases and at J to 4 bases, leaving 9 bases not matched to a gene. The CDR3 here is CASSPLQGPDNEKLFF. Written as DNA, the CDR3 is TGCGCCAGCAGCCCACTACAGGGGCCCGATAATGAAAAACTGTTTTTT.

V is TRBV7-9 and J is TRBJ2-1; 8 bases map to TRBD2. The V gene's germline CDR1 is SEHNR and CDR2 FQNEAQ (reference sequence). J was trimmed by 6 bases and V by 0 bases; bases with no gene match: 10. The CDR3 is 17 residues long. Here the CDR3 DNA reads TGTGCCAGCAGCTTAGCCGGACTAGCCATAATCAGCAATGAGCAGTTCTTC. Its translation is CASSLAGLAIISNEQFF.

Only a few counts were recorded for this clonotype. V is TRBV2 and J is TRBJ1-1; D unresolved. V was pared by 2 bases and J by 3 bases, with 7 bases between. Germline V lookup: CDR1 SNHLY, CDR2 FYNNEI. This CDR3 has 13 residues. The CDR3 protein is CASSESTYTEAFF. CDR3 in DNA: TGTGCCAGCAGTGAATCCACTTACACTGAAGCTTTCTTT.

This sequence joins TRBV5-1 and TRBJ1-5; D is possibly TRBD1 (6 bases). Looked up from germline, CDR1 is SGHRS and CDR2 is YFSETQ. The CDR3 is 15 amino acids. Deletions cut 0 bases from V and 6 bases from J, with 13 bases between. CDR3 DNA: TGCGCCAGCAGCTTGGGGACTATACAGGGTCAGCCCCAGCATTTT. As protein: CASSLGTIQGQPQHF.

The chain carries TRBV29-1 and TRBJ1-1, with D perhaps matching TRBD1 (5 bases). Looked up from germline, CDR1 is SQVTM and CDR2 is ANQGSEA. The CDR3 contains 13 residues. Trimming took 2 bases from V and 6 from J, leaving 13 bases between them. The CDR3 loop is CSVENRGNAEAFF. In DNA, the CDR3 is TGCAGCGTTGAAAATAGGGGAAACGCTGAAGCTTTCTTT.

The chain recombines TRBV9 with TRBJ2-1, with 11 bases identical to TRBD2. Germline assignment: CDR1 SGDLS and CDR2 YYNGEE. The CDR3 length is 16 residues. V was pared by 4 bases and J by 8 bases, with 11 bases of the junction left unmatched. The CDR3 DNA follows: TGTGCCAGCAGCACCCGGACTAGCGGGCTGTCACATGAGCAGTTCTTC. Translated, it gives CASSTRTSGLSHEQFF.

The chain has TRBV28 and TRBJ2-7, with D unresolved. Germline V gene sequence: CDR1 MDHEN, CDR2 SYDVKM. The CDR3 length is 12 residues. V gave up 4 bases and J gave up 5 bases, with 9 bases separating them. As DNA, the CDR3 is TGTGCCAGCAGTTACGGCCGTAACGAGCAGTACTTC. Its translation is CASSYGRNEQYF.

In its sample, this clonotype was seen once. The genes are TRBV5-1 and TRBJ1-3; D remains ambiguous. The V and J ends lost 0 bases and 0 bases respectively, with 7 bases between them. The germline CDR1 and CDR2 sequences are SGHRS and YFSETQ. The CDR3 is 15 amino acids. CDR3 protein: CASSLGHLSGNTIYF. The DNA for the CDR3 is TGCGCCAGCAGCTTGGGACACCTCTCTGGAAACACCATATATTTT. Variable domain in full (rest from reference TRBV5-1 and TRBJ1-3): KAGVTQTPRYLIKTRGQQVTLSCSPISGHRSVSWYQQTPGQGLQFLFEYFSETQRNKGNFPGRFSGRQFSNSRSEMNVSTLELGDSALYLCASSLGHLSGNTIYFGEGSWLTVV.

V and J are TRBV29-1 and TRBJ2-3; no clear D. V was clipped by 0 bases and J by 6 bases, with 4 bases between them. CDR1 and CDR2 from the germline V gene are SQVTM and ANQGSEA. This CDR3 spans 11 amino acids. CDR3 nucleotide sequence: TGCAGCGTTGAAGAACAGGATACGCAGTATTTT. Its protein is CSVEEQDTQYF.